Following are 2 T cell receptor beta chains from one sample sequenced in a study of blood T cell repertoires in COVID-19. Sequencing was performed with immunoSEQ multiplex PCR; in TCRdb, only in-frame clones are kept and a portion is missing. In the table there are some 160,000 clones, 60% to 85% of which are singletons. Specimen: peripheral blood. Receptor source: a man between 50 and 59 years old with active or convalescent COVID-19.

The rearrangement uses TRBV7-2 and TRBJ2-3, with 10 positions matching TRBD1. The CDR3 covers 15 residues. Germline V CDR1 and CDR2: SGHTA, FQGNSA. J lost 6 bases, V lost 4 bases, and 7 bases had no gene match. The CDR3 nucleotides read TGTGCCAGCAGCTCCCGGGACAGGGGTCCGGATACGCAGTATTTT. This codes for CASSSRDRGPDTQYF.

The chain is built from TRBV19 and TRBJ2-7; TRBD1 matches 7 bases. From germline, CDR1 is LNHDA and CDR2 SQIVND (reference sequence). V shed 0 bases, J shed 3 bases, and the junction held 8 bases outside the gene matches. CDR3 length equals 16 residues. The CDR3 nucleotides are TGTGCCAGTAGTATAGAGCTAGGGGGCAGAGGCTACGAGCAGTACTTC. This codes for CASSIELGGRGYEQYF.